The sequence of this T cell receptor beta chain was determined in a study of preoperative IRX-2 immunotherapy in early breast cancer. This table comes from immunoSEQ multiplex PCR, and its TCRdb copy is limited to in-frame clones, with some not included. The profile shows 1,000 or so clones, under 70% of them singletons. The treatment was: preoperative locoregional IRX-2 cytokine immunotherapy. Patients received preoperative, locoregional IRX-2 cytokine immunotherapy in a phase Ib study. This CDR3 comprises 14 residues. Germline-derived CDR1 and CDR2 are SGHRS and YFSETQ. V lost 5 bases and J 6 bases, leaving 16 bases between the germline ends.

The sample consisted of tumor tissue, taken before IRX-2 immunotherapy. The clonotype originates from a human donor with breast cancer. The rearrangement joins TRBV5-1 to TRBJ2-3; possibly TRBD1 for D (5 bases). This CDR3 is CASRWQGKGDTQYF. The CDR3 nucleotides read TGCGCCAGCAGGTGGCAGGGAAAAGGGGATACGCAGTATTTT. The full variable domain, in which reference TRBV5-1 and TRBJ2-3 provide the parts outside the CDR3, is KAGVTQTPRYLIKTRGQQVTLSCSPISGHRSVSWYQQTPGQGLQFLFEYFSETQRNKGNFPGRFSGRQFSNSRSEMNVSTLELGDSALYLCASRWQGKGDTQYFGPGTRLTVL.